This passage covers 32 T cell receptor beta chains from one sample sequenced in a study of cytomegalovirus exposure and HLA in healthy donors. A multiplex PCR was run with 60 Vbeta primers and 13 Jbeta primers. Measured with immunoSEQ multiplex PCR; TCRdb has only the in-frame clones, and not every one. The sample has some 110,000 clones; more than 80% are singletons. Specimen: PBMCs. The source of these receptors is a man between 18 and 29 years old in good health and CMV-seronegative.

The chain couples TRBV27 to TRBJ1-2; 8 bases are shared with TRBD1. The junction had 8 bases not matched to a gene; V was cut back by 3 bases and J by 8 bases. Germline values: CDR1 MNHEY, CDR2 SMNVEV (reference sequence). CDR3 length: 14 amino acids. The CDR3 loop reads CASSFGQGGTGYTF. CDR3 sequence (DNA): TGTGCCAGCAGTTTCGGACAGGGAGGTACAGGCTACACCTTC.

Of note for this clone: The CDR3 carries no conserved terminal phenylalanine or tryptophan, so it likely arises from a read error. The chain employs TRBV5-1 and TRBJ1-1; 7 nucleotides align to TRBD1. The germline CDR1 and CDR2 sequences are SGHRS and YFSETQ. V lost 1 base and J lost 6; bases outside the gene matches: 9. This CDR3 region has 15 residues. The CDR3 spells CASSLYFRGRPEAFS. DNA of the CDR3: TGCGCCAGCAGCTTGTATTTTAGGGGGCGGCCTGAAGCTTTCTCT.

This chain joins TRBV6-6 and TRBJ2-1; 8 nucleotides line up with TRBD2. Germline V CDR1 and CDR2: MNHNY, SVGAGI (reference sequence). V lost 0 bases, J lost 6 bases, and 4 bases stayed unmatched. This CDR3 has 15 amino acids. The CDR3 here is CASSYSFTSGNEQFF. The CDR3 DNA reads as TGTGCCAGCAGTTACTCGTTTACTAGCGGCAATGAGCAGTTCTTC.

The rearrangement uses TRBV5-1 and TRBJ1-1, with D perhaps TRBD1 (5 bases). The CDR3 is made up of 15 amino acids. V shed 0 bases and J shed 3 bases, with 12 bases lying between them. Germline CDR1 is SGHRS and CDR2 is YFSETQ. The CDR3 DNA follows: TGCGCCAGCAGCTTGGGGGTCGGGGGGGACACTGAAGCTTTCTTT. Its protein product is CASSLGVGGDTEAFF. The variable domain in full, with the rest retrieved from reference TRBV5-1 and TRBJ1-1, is KAGVTQTPRYLIKTRGQQVTLSCSPISGHRSVSWYQQTPGQGLQFLFEYFSETQRNKGNFPGRFSGRQFSNSRSEMNVSTLELGDSALYLCASSLGVGGDTEAFFGQGTRLTVV.

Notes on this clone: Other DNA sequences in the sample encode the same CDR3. CDR3 DNA sequence: TGTGCCAGCAGCGCAGGGACAGGGGGCTATGGCTACACCTTC. It is translated as CASSAGTGGYGYTF. The chain combines TRBV9 with TRBJ1-2, with 11 bases that match TRBD1. Looked up from germline, CDR1 is SGDLS and CDR2 is YYNGEE. With V trimmed by 3 bases and J by 4 bases, 2 bases remained unmatched. The CDR3 totals 14 residues.

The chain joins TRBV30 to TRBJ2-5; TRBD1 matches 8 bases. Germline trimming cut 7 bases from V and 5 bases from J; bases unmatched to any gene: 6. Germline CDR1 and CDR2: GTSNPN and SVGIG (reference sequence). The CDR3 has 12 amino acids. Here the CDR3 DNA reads TGTGCCTCCAGGGGGCGCCAGGAGACCCAGTACTTC. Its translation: CASRGRQETQYF.

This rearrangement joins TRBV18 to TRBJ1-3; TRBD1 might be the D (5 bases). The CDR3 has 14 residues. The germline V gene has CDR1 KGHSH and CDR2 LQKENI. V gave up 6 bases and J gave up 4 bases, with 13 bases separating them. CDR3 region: CASSLKDIGNTIYF. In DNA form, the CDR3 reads TGTGCCAGCTCCCTAAAGGACATCGGAAACACCATATATTTT.

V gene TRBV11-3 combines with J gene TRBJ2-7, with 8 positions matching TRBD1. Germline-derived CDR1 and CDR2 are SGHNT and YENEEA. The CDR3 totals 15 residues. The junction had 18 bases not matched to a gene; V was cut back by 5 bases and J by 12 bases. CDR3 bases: TGTGCCAGCAGCATCGGACAGGGCGGTCCCCCCCCAGCGTACTTC. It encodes CASSIGQGGPPPAYF.

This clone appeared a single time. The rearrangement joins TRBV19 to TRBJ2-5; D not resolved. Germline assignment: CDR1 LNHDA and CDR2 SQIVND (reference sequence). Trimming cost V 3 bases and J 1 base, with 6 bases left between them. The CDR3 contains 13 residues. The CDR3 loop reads CASSMPVQETQYF. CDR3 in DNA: TGTGCCAGTAGTATGCCGGTCCAAGAGACCCAGTACTTC. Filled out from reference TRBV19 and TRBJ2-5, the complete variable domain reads DGGITQSPKYLFRKEGQNVTLSCEQNLNHDAMYWYRQDPGQGLRLIYYSQIVNDFQKGDIAEGYSVSREKKESFPLTVTSAQKNPTAFYLCASSMPVQETQYFGPGTRLLVL.

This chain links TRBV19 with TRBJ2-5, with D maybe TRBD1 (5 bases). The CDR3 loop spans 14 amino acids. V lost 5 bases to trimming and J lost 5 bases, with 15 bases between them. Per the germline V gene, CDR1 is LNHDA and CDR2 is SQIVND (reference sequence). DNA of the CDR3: TGTGCCAGTAGTCCCACAGGCCGTTCGGAGACCCAGTACTTC. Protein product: CASSPTGRSETQYF.

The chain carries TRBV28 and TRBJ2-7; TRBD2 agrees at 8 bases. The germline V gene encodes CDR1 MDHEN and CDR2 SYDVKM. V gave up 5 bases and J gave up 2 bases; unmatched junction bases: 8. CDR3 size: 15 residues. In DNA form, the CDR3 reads TGTGCCAGCAGTGCTACCTTAGCGGGAACCTACGAGCAGTACTTC. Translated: CASSATLAGTYEQYF. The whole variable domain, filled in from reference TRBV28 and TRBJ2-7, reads DVKVTQSSRYLVKRTGEKVFLECVQDMDHENMFWYRQDPGLGLRLIYFSYDVKMKEKGDIPEGYSVSREKKERFSLILESASTNQTSMYLCASSATLAGTYEQYFGPGTRLTVT.

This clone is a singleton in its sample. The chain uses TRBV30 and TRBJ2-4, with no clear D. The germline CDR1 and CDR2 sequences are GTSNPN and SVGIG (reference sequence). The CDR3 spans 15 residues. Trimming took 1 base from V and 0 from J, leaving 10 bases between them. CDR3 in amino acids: CAWSALRLAKNIQYF. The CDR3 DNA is TGTGCCTGGAGTGCCCTGAGGCTAGCCAAAAACATTCAGTACTTC.

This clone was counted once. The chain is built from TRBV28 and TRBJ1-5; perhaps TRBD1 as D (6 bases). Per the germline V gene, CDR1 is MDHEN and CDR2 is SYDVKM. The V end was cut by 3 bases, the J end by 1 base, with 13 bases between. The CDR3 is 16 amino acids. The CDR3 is CASSLGAGLSNQPQHF. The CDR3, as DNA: TGTGCCAGCAGTTTGGGGGCAGGGTTAAGCAATCAGCCCCAGCATTTT.

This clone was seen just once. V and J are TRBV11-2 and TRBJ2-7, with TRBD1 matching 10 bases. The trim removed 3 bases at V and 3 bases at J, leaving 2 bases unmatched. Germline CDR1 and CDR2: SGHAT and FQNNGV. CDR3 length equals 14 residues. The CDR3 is CASSFGTGDYEQYF. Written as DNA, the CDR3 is TGTGCCAGCAGCTTCGGGACAGGGGACTACGAGCAGTACTTC. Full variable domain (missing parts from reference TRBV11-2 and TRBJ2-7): EAGVAQSPRYKIIEKRQSVAFWCNPISGHATLYWYQQILGQGPKLLIQFQNNGVVDDSQLPKDRFSAERLKGVDSTLKIQPAKLEDSAVYLCASSFGTGDYEQYFGPGTRLTVT.

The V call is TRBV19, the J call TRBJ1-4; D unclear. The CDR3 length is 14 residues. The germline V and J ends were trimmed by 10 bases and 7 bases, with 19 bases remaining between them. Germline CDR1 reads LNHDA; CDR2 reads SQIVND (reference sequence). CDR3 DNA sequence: TGTGCCACCCGGCGGGAGGATTTAGTTGAAAAACTGTTTTTT. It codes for CATRREDLVEKLFF.

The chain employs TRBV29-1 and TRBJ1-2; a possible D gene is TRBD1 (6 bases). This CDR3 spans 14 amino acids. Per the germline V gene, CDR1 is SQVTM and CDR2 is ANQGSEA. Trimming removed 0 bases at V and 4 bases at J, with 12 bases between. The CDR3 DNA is TGCAGCGTTGAAGATCAGGGGATCGGCTATGGCTACACCTTC. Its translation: CSVEDQGIGYGYTF.

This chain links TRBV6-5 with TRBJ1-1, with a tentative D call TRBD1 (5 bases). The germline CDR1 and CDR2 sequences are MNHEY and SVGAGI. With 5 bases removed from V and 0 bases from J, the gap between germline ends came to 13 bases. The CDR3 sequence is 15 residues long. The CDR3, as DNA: TGTGCCAGCAGTCCTTGGACACGAATGAACACTGAAGCTTTCTTT. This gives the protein CASSPWTRMNTEAFF.

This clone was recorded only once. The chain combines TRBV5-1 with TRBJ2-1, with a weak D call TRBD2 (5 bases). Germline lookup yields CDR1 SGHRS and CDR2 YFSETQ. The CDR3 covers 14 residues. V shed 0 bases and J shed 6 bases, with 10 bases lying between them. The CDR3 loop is CASSLGVGANEQFF. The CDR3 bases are TGCGCCAGCAGCTTGGGTGTGGGAGCCAATGAGCAGTTCTTC.

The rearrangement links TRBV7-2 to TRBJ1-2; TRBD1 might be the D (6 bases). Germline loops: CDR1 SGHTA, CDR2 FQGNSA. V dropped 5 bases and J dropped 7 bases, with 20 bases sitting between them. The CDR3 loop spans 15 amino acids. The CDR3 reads CASSPGGGRVSGYTF. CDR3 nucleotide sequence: TGTGCCAGCAGCCCCGGGGGGGGCAGGGTTAGTGGCTACACCTTC.

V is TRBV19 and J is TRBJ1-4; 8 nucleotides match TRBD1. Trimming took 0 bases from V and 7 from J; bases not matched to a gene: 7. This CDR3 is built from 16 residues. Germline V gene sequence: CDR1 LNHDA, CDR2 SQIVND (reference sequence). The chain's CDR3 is CASSIDPTGEGEKLFF. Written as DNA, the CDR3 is TGTGCCAGTAGTATAGATCCGACAGGGGAGGGTGAAAAACTGTTTTTT.

The CDR3 reads CASSEQVYYGYTF. CDR3 coding DNA: TGTGCCAGTAGTGAACAGGTTTACTATGGCTACACCTTC. V usage is TRBV19 and J usage is TRBJ1-2; possible D gene TRBD1, 5 bases. The length of the CDR3 is 13 residues. Germline V gene sequence: CDR1 LNHDA, CDR2 SQIVND (reference sequence). Trimming took 5 bases from V and 3 from J, leaving 10 bases between them.

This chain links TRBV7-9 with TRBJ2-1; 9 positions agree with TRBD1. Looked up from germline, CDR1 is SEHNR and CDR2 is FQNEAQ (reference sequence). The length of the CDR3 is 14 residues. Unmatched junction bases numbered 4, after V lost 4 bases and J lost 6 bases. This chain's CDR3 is CASSSGTGINEQFF. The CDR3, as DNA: TGTGCCAGCAGCTCCGGGACAGGGATCAATGAGCAGTTCTTC.

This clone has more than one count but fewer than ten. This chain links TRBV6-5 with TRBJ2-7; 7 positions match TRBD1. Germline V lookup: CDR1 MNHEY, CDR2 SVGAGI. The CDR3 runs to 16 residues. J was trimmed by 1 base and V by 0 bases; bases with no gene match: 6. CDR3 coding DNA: TGTGCCAGCAGTTACTCGACAGGGCAAAATTCCTACGAGCAGTACTTC. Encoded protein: CASSYSTGQNSYEQYF.

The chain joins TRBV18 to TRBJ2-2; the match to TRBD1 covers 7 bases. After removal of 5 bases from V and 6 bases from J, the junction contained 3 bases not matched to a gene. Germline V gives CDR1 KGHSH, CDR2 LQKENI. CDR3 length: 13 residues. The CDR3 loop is CASSEQGPGELFF. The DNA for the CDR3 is TGTGCCAGCTCAGAACAGGGGCCCGGGGAGCTGTTTTTT. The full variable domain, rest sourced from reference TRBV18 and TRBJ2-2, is NAGVMQNPRHLVRRRGQEARLRCSPMKGHSHVYWYRQLPEEGLKFMVYLQKENIIDESGMPKERFSAEFPKEGPSILRIQQVVRGDSAAYFCASSEQGPGELFFGEGSRLTVL.

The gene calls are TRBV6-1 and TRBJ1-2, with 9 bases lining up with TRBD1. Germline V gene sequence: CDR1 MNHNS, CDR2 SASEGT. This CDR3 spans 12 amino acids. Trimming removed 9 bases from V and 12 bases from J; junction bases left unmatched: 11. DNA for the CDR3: TGTGCCAGTGGGACAGGGTCAGGTGGGAACACCTTC. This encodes CASGTGSGGNTF.

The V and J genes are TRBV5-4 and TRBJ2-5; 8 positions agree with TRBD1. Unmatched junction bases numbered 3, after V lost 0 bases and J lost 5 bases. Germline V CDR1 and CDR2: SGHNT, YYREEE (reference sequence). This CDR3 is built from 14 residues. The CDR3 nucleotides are TGTGCCAGCAGCTTGGCAGGGGGCCGGGAGACCCAGTACTTC. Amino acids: CASSLAGGRETQYF.

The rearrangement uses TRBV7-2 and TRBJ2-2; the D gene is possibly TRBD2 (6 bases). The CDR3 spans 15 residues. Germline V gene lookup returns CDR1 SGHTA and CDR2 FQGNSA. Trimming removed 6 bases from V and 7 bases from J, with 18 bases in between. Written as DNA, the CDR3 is TGTGCCAGCAGGAAGGGCGGGGTTACGGTCGGGGAGCTGTTTTTT. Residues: CASRKGGVTVGELFF. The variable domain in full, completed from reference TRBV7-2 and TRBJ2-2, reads GAGVSQSPSNKVTEKGKDVELRCDPISGHTALYWYRQSLGQGLEFLIYFQGNSAPDKSGLPSDRFSAERTGGSVSTLTIQRTQQEDSAVYLCASRKGGVTVGELFFGEGSRLTVL.

The CDR3 here is CASSSGTSHSYEQYF. The CDR3 DNA reads as TGTGCCAGCAGCTCCGGGACTAGCCATTCCTACGAGCAGTACTTC. This chain links TRBV6-5 with TRBJ2-7; 9 bases are shared with TRBD2. The CDR3 covers 15 residues. J lost 1 base, V lost 6 bases, and 7 bases had no gene match. Germline-derived CDR1 and CDR2 are MNHEY and SVGAGI.

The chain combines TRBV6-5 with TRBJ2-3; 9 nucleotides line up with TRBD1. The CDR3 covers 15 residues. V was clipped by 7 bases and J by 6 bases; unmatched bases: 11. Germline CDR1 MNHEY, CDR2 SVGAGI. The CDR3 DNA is TGTGCCAGCAACGGACAGGGGATGGCTAGCGATACGCAGTATTTT. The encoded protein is CASNGQGMASDTQYF.

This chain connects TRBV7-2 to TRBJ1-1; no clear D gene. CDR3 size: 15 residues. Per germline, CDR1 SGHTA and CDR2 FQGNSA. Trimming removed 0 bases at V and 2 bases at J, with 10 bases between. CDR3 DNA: TGTGCCAGCAGCTTAGCGCTCGCAAGCAACACTGAAGCTTTCTTT. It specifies CASSLALASNTEAFF.

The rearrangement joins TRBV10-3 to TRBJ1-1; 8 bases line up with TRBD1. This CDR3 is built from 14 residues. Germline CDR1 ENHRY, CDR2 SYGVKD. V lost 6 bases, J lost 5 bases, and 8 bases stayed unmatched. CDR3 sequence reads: CAISLTGVDTEAFF. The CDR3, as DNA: TGTGCCATCAGCTTGACAGGGGTGGATACTGAAGCTTTCTTT.

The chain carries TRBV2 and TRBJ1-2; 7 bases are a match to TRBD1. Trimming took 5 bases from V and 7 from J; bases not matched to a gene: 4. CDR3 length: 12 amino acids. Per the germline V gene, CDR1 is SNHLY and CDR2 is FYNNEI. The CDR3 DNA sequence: TGTGCCAGCAGTACAGGGGACTTTGGCTACACCTTC. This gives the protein CASSTGDFGYTF.